What follows describes a single T cell receptor (beta chain). This sample is part of a study of OX40 agonist ivuxolimab in advanced cancers. The germline CDR1 and CDR2 sequences are LNHDA and SQIVND (reference sequence). V lost 0 bases and J lost 5; bases outside the gene matches: 1. This CDR3 has 14 amino acids. The assay was immunoSEQ multiplex PCR, and TCRdb's table has in-frame clones only and misses some. The sample consists of tens of thousands of clones, roughly 80% of them appearing once. The sample consisted of CD4+ or CD8+ T cells sorted from blood, taken in a trial of the OX40 agonist ivuxolimab. This TCR derives from an adult with an advanced solid tumor such as melanoma, head and neck, liver or kidney cancer. The chain uses TRBV19 and TRBJ2-1, with TRBD2 identical over 7 bases. The CDR3 DNA is TGTGCCAGTAGTATAGATGGGGGGGACAATGAGCAGTTCTTC. Encoded protein: CASSIDGGDNEQFF.